This T cell receptor beta chain was retrieved from a study of cytomegalovirus exposure and HLA in healthy donors. Study overall: Researchers previously reported finding 90 million to 130 million unique TCR beta sequences from roughly 180 million T cells.

A remark on this clone: The target antigen is unknown.

The germline gives CDR1 KGHSH, CDR2 LQKENI. The CDR3 is made up of 15 amino acids. The trim removed 4 bases at V and 4 bases at J, leaving 8 bases unmatched. PCR primers comprised 60 Vbeta and 13 Jbeta primers. Measured with immunoSEQ multiplex PCR; TCRdb has only the in-frame clones, and not every one. This sample's clone table lists 130,000 to 150,000 clones. Study results and caveats: Most TCR beta V segments were productive about 87% or about 30% of the time in an earlier analysis.

The material sequenced was PBMCs. The clonotype originates from a woman in her fifties or sixties in good health and CMV-seronegative. The J gene is TRBJ1-2, the V gene TRBV18, with 8 positions matching TRBD1. The CDR3 coding sequence is TGTGCCAGCTCACAACTGACAGGGGACCCCTATGGCTACACCTTC. Its translation: CASSQLTGDPYGYTF.